This passage covers 30 T cell receptor beta chains from one sample sequenced in a study of T cells and copy number aberrations in small-cell lung cancer. Data came from immunoSEQ multiplex PCR; TCRdb stores just in-frame clones and leaves some out. The sample shows more than 500 clones, 80% to 95% of them seen only once. Specimen: tumor tissue. These receptors were obtained from a man over 45 with small cell lung cancer.

The chain couples TRBV6-4 to TRBJ1-1, with TRBD1 matching 7 bases. This CDR3 comprises 13 residues. V was pared by 5 bases and J by 4 bases, with 4 bases of the junction left unmatched. Germline lookup yields CDR1 MRHNA and CDR2 SNTAGT. CDR3 DNA sequence: TGTGCCAGCAGTCTAGACAGGGCCACTGAAGCTTTCTTT. Amino acids: CASSLDRATEAFF.

V and J are TRBV30 and TRBJ2-7; possible D gene TRBD1, 6 bases. V lost 3 bases and J 4 bases, leaving 16 bases between the germline ends. The CDR3 contains 14 residues. Germline V gene lookup returns CDR1 GTSNPN and CDR2 SVGIG (reference sequence). CDR3 DNA: TGTGCCTGGAGAGTAGGGGGTTATGCGTACGAGCAGTACTTC. This encodes CAWRVGGYAYEQYF.

The V call is TRBV13, the J call TRBJ2-7; unclear D gene. V lost 2 bases and J 0 bases, leaving 11 bases between the germline ends. Germline V gene data show CDR1 as PRHDT and CDR2 as FYEKMQ (reference sequence). CDR3 length: 15 amino acids. CDR3 nucleotide sequence: TGTGCCAGCAGCTTATCCTACTCCACCTCCTACGAGCAGTACTTC. Encoded protein: CASSLSYSTSYEQYF.

The J gene is TRBJ2-2, the V gene TRBV5-6; no clear D gene. Germline CDR1 SGHDT, CDR2 YYEEEE. The CDR3 length is 14 residues. Between the trimmed V and J ends, which lost 2 bases and 0 bases, there was a span of 5 bases. The CDR3 protein is CASSFGPNTGELFF. CDR3 DNA sequence: TGTGCCAGCAGCTTCGGGCCGAACACCGGGGAGCTGTTTTTT.

The gene calls are TRBV11-2 and TRBJ2-7; the D is unclear. The germline gives CDR1 SGHAT, CDR2 FQNNGV. CDR3 size: 13 residues. Trimming stripped 8 bases from V and 4 bases from J, with 15 bases between. The CDR3 loop is CASGNYGYYEQYF. As DNA, the CDR3 is TGTGCCAGCGGAAATTATGGGTATTACGAGCAGTACTTC.

In nucleotides, the CDR3 is TGTGCCAGCAGCTCGGGGGGATATGAGCAGTTCTTC. This codes for CASSSGGYEQFF. The chain joins TRBV11-3 to TRBJ2-1, with 7 bases fitting TRBD2. CDR3 length: 12 amino acids. The V and J ends lost 4 bases and 8 bases, in that order; junction bases with no gene match: 2. Germline-derived CDR1 and CDR2 are SGHNT and YENEEA.

The rearrangement joins TRBV7-8 to TRBJ1-3; D perhaps matches TRBD1 (5 bases). From germline, CDR1 is SGHVS and CDR2 FQNEAQ. The CDR3 is made up of 17 amino acids. V dropped 0 bases and J dropped 4 bases, with 16 bases sitting between them. CDR3 coding DNA: TGTGCCAGCAGCTTAGCGGGGAGGGGCCCTTCGGGAAACACCATATATTTT. The encoded protein is CASSLAGRGPSGNTIYF. The full variable domain, rest sourced from reference TRBV7-8 and TRBJ1-3, is GAGVSQSPRYKVAKRGQDVALRCDPISGHVSLFWYQQALGQGPEFLTYFQNEAQLDKSGLPSDRFFAERPEGSVSTLKIQRTQQEDSAVYLCASSLAGRGPSGNTIYFGEGSWLTVV.

This clone was observed once. V usage is TRBV29-1 and J usage is TRBJ1-4; the D is unclear. V lost 6 bases and J 0 bases, leaving 11 bases between the germline ends. CDR3 length: 14 residues. Germline loops: CDR1 SQVTM, CDR2 ANQGSEA. The CDR3 loop reads CSVASGTTNEKLFF. The CDR3 nucleotides read TGCAGCGTAGCCTCCGGGACAACTAATGAAAAACTGTTTTTT. Full variable domain (remainder filled in from reference TRBV29-1 and TRBJ1-4): SAVISQKPSRDICQRGTSLTIQCQVDSQVTMMFWYRQQPGQSLTLIATANQGSEATYESGFVIDKFPISRPNLTFSTLTVSNMSPEDSSIYLCSVASGTTNEKLFFGSGTQLSVL.

The chain employs TRBV18 and TRBJ1-1, with TRBD1 as a possible D gene (6 bases). Trimming removed 3 bases at V and 1 base at J, with 24 bases between. This CDR3 comprises 19 residues. Germline lookup yields CDR1 KGHSH and CDR2 LQKENI. The CDR3 spells CASSPTPVRGGSGNTEAFF. CDR3 nucleotides: TGTGCCAGCTCACCTACACCGGTTCGAGGGGGTTCGGGGAACACTGAAGCTTTCTTT.

This clone has a single count. V and J are TRBV6-5 and TRBJ1-2; D might be TRBD1 (5 bases). V shed 6 bases and J shed 3 bases, with 11 bases lying between them. From germline, CDR1 is MNHEY and CDR2 SVGAGI. The CDR3 covers 13 residues. The CDR3 sequence is CASRGGTDYGYTF. The CDR3, as DNA: TGTGCCAGCAGAGGCGGGACGGACTATGGCTACACCTTC.

The V and J genes are TRBV30 and TRBJ1-2; D is uncertain. Germline values: CDR1 GTSNPN, CDR2 SVGIG (reference sequence). Trimming cost V 3 bases and J 7 bases, with 9 bases left between them. This CDR3 is built from 11 residues. CDR3 in DNA: TGTGCCTGGAGAGCGGGGTCTGGCTACACCTTC. Translation gives CAWRAGSGYTF.

The genes are TRBV5-4 and TRBJ2-5; D is undetermined. Germline V lookup: CDR1 SGHNT, CDR2 YYREEE (reference sequence). Trimming removed 5 bases from V and 0 bases from J, with 11 bases in between. The CDR3 is made up of 14 amino acids. CDR3 region: CASSSDHHQETQYF. Written as DNA, the CDR3 is TGTGCCAGCAGTTCCGACCATCACCAAGAGACCCAGTACTTC.

This chain uses TRBV6-6 with TRBJ2-3, with 9 bases fitting TRBD1. The ends lost 2 bases at V and 5 bases at J; junction bases unmatched: 5. The CDR3 has 15 residues. Germline loops: CDR1 MNHNY, CDR2 SVGAGI (reference sequence). CDR3 sequence (DNA): TGTGCCAGCAGTTACGGGACAGGGAATGGAGATACGCAGTATTTT. This gives the protein CASSYGTGNGDTQYF.

This clone occurred once. This rearrangement joins TRBV7-9 to TRBJ2-3; D call uncertain. Trimming stripped 3 bases from V and 3 bases from J, with 7 bases between. Germline V gives CDR1 SEHNR, CDR2 FQNEAQ (reference sequence). The CDR3 is 13 amino acids. CDR3 DNA: TGTGCCAGCAGCTTTACAGAAACAGATACGCAGTATTTT. This gives the protein CASSFTETDTQYF.

The chain recombines TRBV5-1 with TRBJ2-2, with no clear D. In germline, CDR1 is SGHRS, CDR2 YFSETQ. With 4 bases removed from V and 0 bases from J, the gap between germline ends came to 7 bases. The CDR3 spans 14 residues. The CDR3 loop is CASSADTNTGELFF. CDR3 nucleotides: TGCGCCAGCAGCGCCGACACGAACACCGGGGAGCTGTTTTTT.

The chain links TRBV7-9 to TRBJ2-5; 7 positions match TRBD2. The germline CDR1 and CDR2 sequences are SEHNR and FQNEAQ (reference sequence). The CDR3 consists of 17 residues. The V segment lost 3 bases and the J segment 4 bases; nucleotides outside the gene matches: 14. As DNA, the CDR3 is TGTGCCAGCAGCTTGGACCAAAGCGGGGCCTTCCGAGAGACCCAGTACTTC. This sequence encodes CASSLDQSGAFRETQYF.

The gene calls are TRBV4-1 and TRBJ1-2; 9 bases are shared with TRBD1. Per the germline V gene, CDR1 is MGHRA and CDR2 is YSYEKL. The CDR3 totals 13 residues. V lost 5 bases to trimming and J lost 7 bases; unmatched junction nucleotides: 5. CDR3 bases: TGCGCCAGCAGCGACCGGACAGGGGCTGGCTACACCTTC. The encoded protein is CASSDRTGAGYTF.

The CDR3 DNA reads as TGCAGCGTTGTAGGAGGGGATGCGTATACGCAGTATTTT. Translating gives CSVVGGDAYTQYF. V and J are TRBV29-1 and TRBJ2-3; weak D call: TRBD2 (6 bases). V gave up 4 bases and J gave up 7 bases, with 15 bases separating them. This CDR3 contains 13 residues. From germline, CDR1 is SQVTM and CDR2 ANQGSEA.

V gene TRBV28 combines with J gene TRBJ1-3; D ambiguous. The CDR3 covers 12 residues. Germline loops: CDR1 MDHEN, CDR2 SYDVKM. V lost 1 base, J lost 2 bases, and 0 bases lay in between. This chain's CDR3 is CASSLSGNTIYF. CDR3 nucleotide sequence: TGTGCCAGCAGTTTATCTGGAAACACCATATATTTT.

This clone was observed once. The J gene is TRBJ2-3, the V gene TRBV7-9; the match to TRBD1 covers 9 bases. From germline, CDR1 is SEHNR and CDR2 FQNEAQ (reference sequence). The V gene end was trimmed by 5 bases and the J gene end by 0 bases; junction bases not matched to a gene: 12. This CDR3 region has 18 residues. The DNA for the CDR3 is TGTGCCAGCAGCCCTTCCAGGACAGGGGTAACTAGCACAGATACGCAGTATTTT. Translated, it gives CASSPSRTGVTSTDTQYF.

The genes are TRBV5-4 and TRBJ2-7; D not certain. Germline V lookup: CDR1 SGHNT, CDR2 YYREEE (reference sequence). V was pared by 2 bases and J by 3 bases, with 9 bases between. The CDR3 is 13 amino acids. The CDR3 loop is CASSLGLDYEQYF. Here the CDR3 DNA reads TGTGCCAGCAGCTTAGGGCTGGACTACGAGCAGTACTTC.

This CDR3 is CASILRAGYEQYF. The CDR3 nucleotides are TGTGCCAGCATCTTGAGGGCAGGCTACGAGCAGTACTTC. J is TRBJ2-7 and V is TRBV11-3, with D possibly being TRBD2 (5 bases). The CDR3 runs 13 residues. CDR1 is SGHNT, CDR2 YENEEA, per germline. V was pared by 7 bases and J by 3 bases, with 13 bases between.

V is TRBV5-1 and J is TRBJ2-3, with 9 bases lining up with TRBD1. J was trimmed by 5 bases and V by 2 bases; bases with no gene match: 9. Germline CDR1 reads SGHRS; CDR2 reads YFSETQ. The CDR3 is 16 residues long. The CDR3, as DNA: TGCGCCAGCAGCTTAACGTTTACAGGGGGCGTAGATACGCAGTATTTT. Amino acids: CASSLTFTGGVDTQYF.

As DNA, the CDR3 is TGTGCCAGCAGTGAAGAGAGTTACGAGCAGTACTTC. Its translation is CASSEESYEQYF. The gene calls are TRBV2 and TRBJ2-7; D is unresolved. The CDR3 sequence is 12 residues long. CDR1 is SNHLY and CDR2 is FYNNEI in the germline V gene. The V gene lost 1 base and the J gene lost 4 bases, with 5 bases spanning the gap.

The chain employs TRBV7-6 and TRBJ2-5, with 14 bases matching TRBD2. V gave up 5 bases and J gave up 5 bases; unmatched junction bases: 4. Germline V CDR1 and CDR2: SGHVS, FNYEAQ. This CDR3 is built from 15 residues. CDR3 loop: CASSGTSGSGETQYF. The CDR3 nucleotides read TGTGCCAGCAGCGGGACTAGCGGGAGTGGGGAGACCCAGTACTTC.

The genes are TRBV29-1 and TRBJ2-3; D is uncertain. The V and J ends lost 4 bases and 0 bases respectively, with 5 bases between them. The germline CDR1 and CDR2 sequences are SQVTM and ANQGSEA. The CDR3 spans 12 residues. CDR3 residues: CSVGPSTDTQYF. The CDR3 region has the DNA TGCAGCGTTGGGCCTAGCACAGATACGCAGTATTTT.

The CDR3 bases are TGTGCCAGCAGCTTGAGACTGGGGGAAAAACTGTTTTTT. Residues: CASSLRLGEKLFF. The chain combines TRBV5-4 with TRBJ1-4; D unresolved. Trimming pared 1 base from V and 8 bases from J, leaving 9 bases between. The V gene's germline CDR1 is SGHNT and CDR2 YYREEE (reference sequence). The CDR3 runs 13 residues.

This sequence joins TRBV18 and TRBJ2-2, with unresolved D. The CDR3 length is 13 residues. CDR1 and CDR2 (germline): KGHSH, LQKENI. The V gene lost 6 bases and the J gene lost 6 bases, with 11 bases spanning the gap. CDR3 in DNA: TGTGCCAGCTCTGTAGTGGAGCCCGGGGAGCTGTTTTTT. This translates into CASSVVEPGELFF.

The gene calls are TRBV6-5 and TRBJ2-7, with no clear D. The CDR3 has 13 amino acids. Deletions cut 5 bases from V and 6 bases from J, with 14 bases between. The germline CDR1 and CDR2 sequences are MNHEY and SVGAGI. The CDR3 region has the DNA TGTGCCAGCAGTACTGGTCCACACTCCGAGCAGTACTTC. The encoded protein is CASSTGPHSEQYF.

This chain links TRBV13 with TRBJ1-1; a weak D match, TRBD1 (5 bases). V gave up 1 base and J gave up 9 bases, with 9 bases separating them. Germline V gene data show CDR1 as PRHDT and CDR2 as FYEKMQ (reference sequence). The CDR3 length is 12 residues. CDR3 region: CASSLVGGKAFF. The CDR3 DNA reads TGTGCCAGCAGCTTAGTTGGGGGGAAAGCTTTCTTT.